Following are 8 T cell receptor beta chains from one sample sequenced in a study of spatial heterogeneity in lung cancer. The time point: blood at routine non-recurrence follow-up after resection. From the 5' RACE reads, TCRdb called clonotypes with MiXCR, one entry per CDR3 protein. The table records tens of thousands of distinct CDR3 sequences, approximately 20% of them present only once. The sample was PBMCs, taken at follow-up. All receptors derive from a male donor with early-stage non-small cell lung cancer.

The chain joins TRBV4-3 to TRBJ2-3; perhaps TRBD2 as D (5 bases). The V end lost 1 base, the J end lost 2 bases, and 13 bases lay between the germline ends. The CDR3 runs to 16 residues. Germline V CDR1 and CDR2: LGHNA, YSLEER. The CDR3 is CASSQGPSGPTDTQYF. The CDR3, as DNA: TGCGCCAGCAGCCAAGGGCCAAGCGGTCCCACAGATACGCAGTATTTT.

This clonotype was recorded a few times. The chain joins TRBV4-1 to TRBJ2-5, with D perhaps matching TRBD2 (6 bases). Germline CDR1 MGHRA, CDR2 YSYEKL. The V gene lost 1 base and the J gene lost 4 bases, with 7 bases spanning the gap. The CDR3 contains 13 residues. The CDR3 sequence is CASSQGGVETQYF. Here the CDR3 DNA reads TGCGCCAGCAGCCAAGGGGGGGTAGAGACCCAGTACTTC.

This clonotype was detected many times. The chain is built from TRBV20-1 and TRBJ1-2; TRBD1 agrees at 9 bases. Germline V gene lookup returns CDR1 DFQATT and CDR2 SNEGSKA (reference sequence). V gave up 3 bases and J gave up 2 bases; unmatched junction bases: 10. The CDR3 has 16 amino acids. The CDR3 here is CSASWGQGDANYGYTF. CDR3 DNA: TGCAGTGCTAGTTGGGGACAGGGTGACGCGAACTATGGCTACACCTTC.

The chain carries TRBV12-3 or TRBV12-4 and TRBJ1-4, with D possibly TRBD1 on 6 matching bases. CDR3 length: 16 residues. V was pared by 6 bases and J by 0 bases, with 14 bases between. CDR3 nucleotide sequence: TGTGCCAGCAGGAGGGATGGGGGCGCAACTAATGAAAAACTGTTTTTT. Translation: CASRRDGGATNEKLFF.

This clonotype was observed once. The rearrangement uses TRBV25-1 and TRBJ1-3; 11 bases are a match to TRBD1. The J segment lost 5 bases and the V segment lost 5 bases, leaving 8 bases of the junction unmatched. Per the germline V gene, CDR1 is MGHDK and CDR2 is SYGVNS. The CDR3 has 16 amino acids. Here the CDR3 reads CASSSSGQGARNTIYF. The CDR3 bases are TGTGCCAGCAGTTCCTCTGGACAGGGGGCTAGAAACACCATATATTTT.

The chain carries TRBV10-3 and TRBJ1-2; D unclear. In germline, CDR1 is ENHRY, CDR2 SYGVKD. Trimming cost V 11 bases and J 8 bases, with 21 bases left between them. This CDR3 has 13 residues. The CDR3 DNA reads TGTGCCGCCTCTCTCGAGGGCGGCCGAGGCTACACCTTC. Protein: CAASLEGGRGYTF.

This clonotype has ten or more counts. The chain recombines TRBV6-2 or TRBV6-3 with TRBJ2-1, with D perhaps given as TRBD1 or TRBD2 (5 bases each). The V gene's germline CDR1 is MNHEY and CDR2 SVGEGT. Trimming shortened V by 6 bases and J by 5 bases, and 14 bases separated the two germline ends. There are 14 residues in the CDR3. DNA of the CDR3: TGTGCCAGCAGGTGGGGGAACCCGAACAATGAGCAGTTCTTC. This encodes CASRWGNPNNEQFF.

This sequence joins TRBV5-6 and TRBJ1-5, with a weak D call TRBD1 (5 bases). The CDR3 is made up of 17 amino acids. V was pared by 4 bases and J by 0 bases, with 17 bases between. The germline CDR1 and CDR2 sequences are SGHDT and YYEEEE. CDR3: CASSHFLSDSSNQPQHF. The CDR3 region has the DNA TGTGCCAGCAGCCATTTCCTTTCCGACAGTAGCAATCAGCCCCAGCATTTT.